This note documents a single TCR beta chain sequence. In this sample, this clonotype turned up a few times. Its antigen is still unknown. No clone much larger than this one lies a single base away; base qualities are absent. According to the germline V gene (reference sequence), CDR1 reads LNHNV and CDR2 reads YYDKDF. CDR3 length: 12 amino acids, cysteine to phenylalanine. Solely the CDR3 DNA is kept, with 36 bases framed from the first base. At the junction V is shortened by 4 bases and J by 0 bases, with 2 bases in between. The listed sequencing device is Illumina NovaSeq 6000. Using 5'RACE with constant-segment primers, TCRalpha and TCRbeta cDNA libraries were constructed, with sample barcodes and unique molecular identifiers added in the process. Trizol reagent was used to extract RNA from every sample. The libraries were amplified in two PCR steps, and the second step added a second sample barcode and Illumina TruSeq adapters. Sequencing of libraries was performed on an Illumina NovaSeq with 2 x 150 bp paired-end reads. Turning to the authors' computational methods: Reads were demultiplexed and collapsed into UMI-guided consensus sequences with migec v1.2.7. Using mixcr v2.1.11, UMI consensuses were aligned to TRA and TRB V and J templates and then assembled into clonotypes. Expanded or contracted clonotypes were those called significant by both edgeR and NoisET, with noise models trained on biological replicates. edgeR calls used a false discovery rate-adjusted p below 0.01 and a log2 fold-change threshold of 1. PCA with hierarchical clustering of max-normalized trajectories of the 1000 most abundant clonotypes was used as exploratory dynamics analysis. Each responding clone was given a CD4 or CD8 phenotype based on the CD4+ and CD8+ repertoires, which had been sequenced separately. Clones were called with MiXCR by TCRdb after fastp trimmed the public reads at Q25, and only in-frame beta chains were retained. Every CDR3 protein is listed once, alongside the most common genes and DNA of its rows. What appears here as the V and J calls and clone size reflects TCRdb's work, not the paper's. Within this sample are roughly 450,000 distinct CDR3 sequences, with roughly 18% of them counted one time only. Over 9% of the sample belongs to the ten largest clones.

The record originates from a study of T-cell memory formation after mild COVID-19 (dated by TCRdb to the early 2020s). Study-level background: TCR sequence clusters from the two donors were largely donor specific. T-cell clones expanding and contracting after mild COVID-19 in a couple of donors were tracked by longitudinal TCRalpha and TCRbeta repertoire sequencing. The cohort comprised two young, previously healthy adult volunteers, one female and one male. The research as a whole found: SARS-CoV-2 specificity was not confirmed for the second-wave clones peaking on day 37. From day 15 to 85, contracting clones showed balanced CD4/CD8 phenotypes, whereas a second wave of clones that expanded from day 15 to 37 leaned towards CD4+. Contracting CD4+ clones were located mainly in the CM and EM memory subsets, whereas CD8+ clones were found to be enriched in EMRA. Some responding clones were detected in pre-infection memory, which suggested that pre-existing cross-reactive memory T cells had joined the SARS-CoV-2 response. Only two mild cases were covered by the study, and larger cohorts that include severe cases with pre-infection samples were considered necessary.

PBMCs were isolated by Ficoll-Paque density gradient centrifugation. The receptor was derived from an adult woman who had mild COVID-19 (a few samples of this study predate the infection). The sample titles of this study are shuffled in the database, so cell type and time point are left out; the donor was told from shared clones. Rearrangement joined TRBV15 to TRBJ2-3, with the identity of the D gene unclear. The sample was PBMCs or a T cell subset sorted from them (not recorded which). The bases read TGTGCCACCAGCACCAGCACAGATACGCAGTATTTT. Its translation is CATSTSTDTQYF.